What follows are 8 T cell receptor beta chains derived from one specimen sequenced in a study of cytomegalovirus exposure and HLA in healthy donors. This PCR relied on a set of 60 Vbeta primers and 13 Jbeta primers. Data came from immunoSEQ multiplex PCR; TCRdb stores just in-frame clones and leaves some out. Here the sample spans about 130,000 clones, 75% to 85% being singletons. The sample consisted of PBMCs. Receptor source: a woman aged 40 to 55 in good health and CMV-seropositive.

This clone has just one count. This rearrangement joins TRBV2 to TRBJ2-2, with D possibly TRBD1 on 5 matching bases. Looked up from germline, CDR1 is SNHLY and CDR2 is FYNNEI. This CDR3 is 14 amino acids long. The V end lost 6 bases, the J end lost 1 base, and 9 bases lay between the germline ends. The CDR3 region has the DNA TGTGCCAGCAGGACAGCCAGGAACACCGGGGAGCTGTTTTTT. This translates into CASRTARNTGELFF.

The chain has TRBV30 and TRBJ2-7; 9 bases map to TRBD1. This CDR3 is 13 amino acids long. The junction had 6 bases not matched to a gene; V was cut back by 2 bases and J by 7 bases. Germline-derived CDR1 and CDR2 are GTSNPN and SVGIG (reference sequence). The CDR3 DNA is TGTGCCTGGAGTCCACAGGGGGCTGATGAGCAGTACTTC. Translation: CAWSPQGADEQYF.

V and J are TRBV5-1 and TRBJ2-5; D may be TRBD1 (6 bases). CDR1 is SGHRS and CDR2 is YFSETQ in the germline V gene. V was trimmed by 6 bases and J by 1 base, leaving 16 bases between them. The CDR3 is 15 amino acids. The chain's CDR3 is CASTRTGQTQETQYF. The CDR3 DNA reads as TGCGCCAGCACCCGTACGGGACAAACCCAAGAGACCCAGTACTTC.

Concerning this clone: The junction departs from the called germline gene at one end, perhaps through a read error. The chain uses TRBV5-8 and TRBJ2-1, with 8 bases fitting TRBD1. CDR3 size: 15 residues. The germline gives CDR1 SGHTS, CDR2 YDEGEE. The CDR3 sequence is CASTLDRDSYNEQFF. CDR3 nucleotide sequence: TGTGCCAGCACCTTGGACAGGGACTCCTACAATGAGCAGTTCTTC. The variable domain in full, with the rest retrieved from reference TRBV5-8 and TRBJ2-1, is EAGVTQSPTHLIKTRGQQATLRCSPISGHTSVYWYQQALGLGLQFLLWYDEGEERNRGNFPPRFSGRQFPNYSSELNVNALELEDSALYLCASTLDRDSYNEQFFGPGTRLTVL.

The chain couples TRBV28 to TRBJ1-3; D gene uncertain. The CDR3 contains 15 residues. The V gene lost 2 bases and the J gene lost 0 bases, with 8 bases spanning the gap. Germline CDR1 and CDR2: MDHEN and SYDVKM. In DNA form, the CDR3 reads TGTGCCAGCAGTTTAGACACCGGCTCTGGAAACACCATATATTTT. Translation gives CASSLDTGSGNTIYF.

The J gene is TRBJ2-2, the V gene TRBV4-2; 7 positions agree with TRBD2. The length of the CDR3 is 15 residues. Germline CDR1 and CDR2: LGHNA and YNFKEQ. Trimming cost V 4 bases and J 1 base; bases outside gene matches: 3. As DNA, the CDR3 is TGTGCCAGCAGCCGGGGGGGGGAGAACACCGGGGAGCTGTTTTTT. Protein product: CASSRGGENTGELFF.

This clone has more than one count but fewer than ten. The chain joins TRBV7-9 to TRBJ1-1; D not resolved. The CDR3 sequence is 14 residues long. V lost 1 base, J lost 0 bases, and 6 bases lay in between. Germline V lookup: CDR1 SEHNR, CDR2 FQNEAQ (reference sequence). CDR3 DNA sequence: TGTGCCAGCAGCTTAGTCCCTATGAACACTGAAGCTTTCTTT. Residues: CASSLVPMNTEAFF.

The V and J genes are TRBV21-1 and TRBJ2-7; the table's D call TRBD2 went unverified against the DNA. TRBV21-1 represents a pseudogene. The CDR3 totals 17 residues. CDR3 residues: CAGEAGEGLAGWHEQYF. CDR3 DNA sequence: TGTGCCGGAGAGGCAGGGGAGGGACTAGCGGGATGGCACGAGCAGTACTTC.